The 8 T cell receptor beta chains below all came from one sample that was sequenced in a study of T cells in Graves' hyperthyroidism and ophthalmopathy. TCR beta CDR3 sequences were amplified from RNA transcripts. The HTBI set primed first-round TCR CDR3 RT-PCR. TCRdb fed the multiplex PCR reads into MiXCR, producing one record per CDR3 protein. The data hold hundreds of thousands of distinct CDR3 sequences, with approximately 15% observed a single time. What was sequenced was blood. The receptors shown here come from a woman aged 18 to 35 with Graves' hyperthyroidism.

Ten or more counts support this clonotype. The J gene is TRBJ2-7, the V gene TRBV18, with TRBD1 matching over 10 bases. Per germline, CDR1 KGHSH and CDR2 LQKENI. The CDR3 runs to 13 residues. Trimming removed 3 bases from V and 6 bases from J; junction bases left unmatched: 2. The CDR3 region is CASSPDRGFEQYF. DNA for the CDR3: TGTGCCAGCTCACCGGACAGGGGGTTCGAGCAGTACTTC.

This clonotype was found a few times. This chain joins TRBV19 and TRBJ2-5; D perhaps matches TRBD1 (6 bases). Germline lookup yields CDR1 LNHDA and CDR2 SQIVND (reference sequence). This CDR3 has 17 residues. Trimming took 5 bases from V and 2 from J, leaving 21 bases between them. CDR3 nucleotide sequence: TGTGCCAGTAGTTTGGGTATGGCAGGGGTAAATCAAGAGACCCAGTACTTC. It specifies CASSLGMAGVNQETQYF.

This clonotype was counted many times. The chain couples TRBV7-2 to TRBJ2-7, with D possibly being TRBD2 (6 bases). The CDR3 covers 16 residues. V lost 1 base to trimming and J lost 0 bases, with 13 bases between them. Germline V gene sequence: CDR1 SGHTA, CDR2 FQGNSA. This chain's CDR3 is CASSLETGVSSYEQYF. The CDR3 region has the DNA TGTGCCAGCAGCTTAGAAACGGGGGTTAGCTCCTACGAGCAGTACTTC.

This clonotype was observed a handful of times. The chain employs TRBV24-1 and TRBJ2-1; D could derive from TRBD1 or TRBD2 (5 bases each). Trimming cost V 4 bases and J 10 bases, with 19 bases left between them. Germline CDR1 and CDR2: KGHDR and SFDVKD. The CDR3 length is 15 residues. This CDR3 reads CATSEDSGWNREQFF. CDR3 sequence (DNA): TGTGCCACCAGTGAGGACTCCGGGTGGAACAGGGAGCAGTTCTTC.

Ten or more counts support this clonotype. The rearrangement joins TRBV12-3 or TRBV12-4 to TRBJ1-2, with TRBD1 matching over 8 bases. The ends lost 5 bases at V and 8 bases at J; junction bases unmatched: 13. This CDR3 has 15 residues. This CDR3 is CASSPSPQGAQGYTF. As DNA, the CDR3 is TGTGCCAGCAGTCCTAGCCCTCAGGGGGCGCAAGGCTACACCTTC.

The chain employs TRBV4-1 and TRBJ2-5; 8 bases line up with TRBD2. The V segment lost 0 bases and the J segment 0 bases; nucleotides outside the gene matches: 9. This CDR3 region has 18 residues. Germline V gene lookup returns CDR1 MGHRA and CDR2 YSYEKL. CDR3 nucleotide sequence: TGCGCCAGCAGCCAAGAGGGGGTGCTAGCGGGCCACCAAGAGACCCAGTACTTC. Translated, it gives CASSQEGVLAGHQETQYF.

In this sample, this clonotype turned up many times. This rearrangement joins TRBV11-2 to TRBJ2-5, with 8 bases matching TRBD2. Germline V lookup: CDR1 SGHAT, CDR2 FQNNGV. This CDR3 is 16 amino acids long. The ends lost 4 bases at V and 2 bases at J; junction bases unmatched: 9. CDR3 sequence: CASSSWLAGFQETQYF. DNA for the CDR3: TGTGCCAGCAGCTCCTGGCTAGCGGGTTTTCAAGAGACCCAGTACTTC.

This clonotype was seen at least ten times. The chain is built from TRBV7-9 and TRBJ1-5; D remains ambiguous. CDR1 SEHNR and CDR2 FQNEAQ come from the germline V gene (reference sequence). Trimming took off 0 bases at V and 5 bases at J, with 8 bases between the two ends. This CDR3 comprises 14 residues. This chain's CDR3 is CASSLAWSDQPQHF. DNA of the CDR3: TGTGCCAGCAGCTTAGCCTGGAGCGATCAGCCCCAGCATTTT.